This entry lists 26 T cell receptor beta chains sequenced from one sample in a study of cytomegalovirus exposure and HLA in healthy donors. The PCR used 60 Vbeta and 13 Jbeta primers. Method: immunoSEQ multiplex PCR; TCRdb's copy keeps in-frame clones and lacks some. The sample has about 180,000 clones, 85% seen once. The sample comprised PBMCs. The receptor set was obtained from a boy aged 2 to 9 in good health and CMV-seronegative.

V gene TRBV4-1 combines with J gene TRBJ1-5, with unresolved D. Germline assignment: CDR1 MGHRA and CDR2 YSYEKL. Trimming took off 0 bases at V and 0 bases at J, with 6 bases between the two ends. This CDR3 has 15 amino acids. The CDR3 is CASSQDGNSNQPQHF. CDR3 in DNA: TGCGCCAGCAGCCAAGACGGGAATAGCAATCAGCCCCAGCATTTT.

V usage is TRBV5-4 and J usage is TRBJ2-1; the match to TRBD2 covers 12 bases. The CDR3 totals 15 residues. Losses at the gene ends were 4 bases for V and 8 bases for J; bases not matched to a gene: 7. Germline V gene lookup returns CDR1 SGHNT and CDR2 YYREEE (reference sequence). The CDR3: CASSRLAGARDEQFF. The CDR3 coding sequence is TGTGCCAGCAGCCGACTAGCGGGAGCACGGGATGAGCAGTTCTTC.

The chain is built from TRBV7-9 and TRBJ2-5; the match to TRBD2 covers 9 bases. The V and J ends lost 6 bases and 5 bases, in that order; junction bases with no gene match: 10. The CDR3 spans 15 residues. The germline gives CDR1 SEHNR, CDR2 FQNEAQ (reference sequence). The CDR3 protein is CASSPSGGLAETQYF. CDR3 DNA sequence: TGTGCCAGCAGTCCGTCGGGGGGACTAGCCGAGACCCAGTACTTC.

The V and J genes are TRBV18 and TRBJ1-5; 8 bases line up with TRBD1. The ends lost 2 bases at V and 3 bases at J; junction bases unmatched: 9. This CDR3 is 17 amino acids long. Germline CDR1 KGHSH, CDR2 LQKENI. CDR3 residues: CASSPNRGTTINQPQHF. Here the CDR3 DNA reads TGTGCCAGCTCACCAAACAGGGGGACAACTATCAATCAGCCCCAGCATTTT. Full variable domain (missing parts from reference TRBV18 and TRBJ1-5): NAGVMQNPRHLVRRRGQEARLRCSPMKGHSHVYWYRQLPEEGLKFMVYLQKENIIDESGMPKERFSAEFPKEGPSILRIQQVVRGDSAAYFCASSPNRGTTINQPQHFGDGTRLSIL.

This clone was seen only a few times. The chain recombines TRBV4-3 with TRBJ1-2, with no clear D. The V gene lost 0 bases and the J gene lost 2 bases, with 10 bases spanning the gap. This CDR3 has 15 residues. Per germline, CDR1 LGHNA and CDR2 YSLEER. CDR3 DNA: TGCGCCAGCAGCCAAGAATTGCAGGCAAACTATGGCTACACCTTC. Translated, it gives CASSQELQANYGYTF.

This chain uses TRBV9 with TRBJ2-7; 7 bases match TRBD2. The CDR3 is 15 residues long. Trimming took 0 bases from V and 0 from J; bases not matched to a gene: 3. The V gene's germline CDR1 is SGDLS and CDR2 YYNGEE. CDR3 region: CASSVESGVSYEQYF. Here the CDR3 DNA reads TGTGCCAGCAGCGTAGAAAGCGGGGTCTCCTACGAGCAGTACTTC.

This chain joins TRBV5-8 and TRBJ2-6, with D possibly being TRBD1 (6 bases). Trimming left V 4 bases short and J 0 bases short, with 23 bases between. Germline V gives CDR1 SGHTS, CDR2 YDEGEE. The CDR3 is made up of 20 amino acids. The CDR3 reads CASSPYREPDPLSGANVLTF. Written as DNA, the CDR3 is TGTGCCAGCAGCCCGTACAGGGAACCCGACCCCCTCTCTGGGGCCAACGTCCTGACTTTC.

The chain combines TRBV5-1 with TRBJ1-5, with 8 bases identical to TRBD1. The CDR3 covers 13 residues. CDR1 is SGHRS and CDR2 is YFSETQ in the germline V gene. The V gene end was trimmed by 0 bases and the J gene end by 9 bases; junction bases not matched to a gene: 2. The CDR3 DNA follows: TGCGCCAGCAGCTTGGGGACAGGGCGGCCCCAGCATTTT. It codes for CASSLGTGRPQHF.

The J gene is TRBJ2-5, the V gene TRBV5-4; TRBD1 agrees at 10 bases. CDR1 and CDR2 from the germline V gene are SGHNT and YYREEE (reference sequence). CDR3 length: 14 amino acids. The ends lost 4 bases at V and 4 bases at J; junction bases unmatched: 4. CDR3 region: CASSVGQGRETQYF. Written as DNA, the CDR3 is TGTGCCAGCAGCGTGGGACAGGGGAGAGAGACCCAGTACTTC.

This chain uses TRBV19 with TRBJ2-1; 10 nucleotides line up with TRBD2. The length of the CDR3 is 16 residues. The trim removed 4 bases at V and 4 bases at J, leaving 7 bases unmatched. Germline CDR1 reads LNHDA; CDR2 reads SQIVND (reference sequence). CDR3 in DNA: TGTGCCAGTAGTACTAGCGGGAGTTGGCGTTACAATGAGCAGTTCTTC. Translated: CASSTSGSWRYNEQFF.

The chain links TRBV19 to TRBJ1-6, with D possibly matching TRBD1 (6 bases). In germline, CDR1 is LNHDA, CDR2 SQIVND (reference sequence). Trimming took 1 base from V and 10 from J, leaving 17 bases between them. The CDR3 has 16 amino acids. The CDR3 spells CASSIVRRETGSPLHF. The DNA for the CDR3 is TGTGCCAGTAGTATAGTAAGACGAGAGACAGGCTCACCCCTCCACTTT.

This clone was seen more than once but under ten times. The chain links TRBV7-9 to TRBJ2-6; the match to TRBD1 covers 8 bases. This CDR3 region has 19 residues. V gave up 1 base and J gave up 4 bases; unmatched junction bases: 12. Germline V gene data show CDR1 as SEHNR and CDR2 as FQNEAQ (reference sequence). CDR3 in amino acids: CASSLGHAGGASGANVLTF. The CDR3 DNA is TGTGCCAGCAGCTTAGGACACGCAGGGGGCGCCTCCGGGGCCAACGTCCTGACTTTC.

This chain links TRBV10-2 with TRBJ2-1, with 8 bases fitting TRBD2. Germline-derived CDR1 and CDR2 are WSHSY and SAAADI. The CDR3 has 14 residues. J lost 10 bases, V lost 1 base, and 6 bases had no gene match. The CDR3 DNA reads as TGCGCCAGCAGTGAGTGGGTAGCGGGGTGGGAGCAGTTCTTC. The encoded protein is CASSEWVAGWEQFF.

This clone has more than one count but fewer than ten. The chain combines TRBV7-9 with TRBJ2-2; 11 bases line up with TRBD2. The CDR3 runs 15 residues. CDR1 SEHNR and CDR2 FQNEAQ come from the germline V gene (reference sequence). V shed 1 base and J 6 bases; nucleotides not matched to a gene: 1. For the CDR3, the DNA is TGTGCCAGCAGCTTAGGACTAGCGGGACCCGGGGAGCTGTTTTTT. Its protein is CASSLGLAGPGELFF.

This clone was observed a single time. The rearrangement uses TRBV19 and TRBJ1-1, with D possibly TRBD1 on 5 matching bases. Germline V gene sequence: CDR1 LNHDA, CDR2 SQIVND (reference sequence). This CDR3 is 13 amino acids long. With 7 bases removed from V and 4 bases from J, the gap between germline ends came to 13 bases. The CDR3 here is CASNPWGGTEAFF. Written as DNA, the CDR3 is TGTGCCAGTAACCCCTGGGGGGGCACTGAAGCTTTCTTT.

The chain recombines TRBV7-3 with TRBJ2-5, with a possible D match to TRBD2 (6 bases). CDR3 length: 13 amino acids. The germline V gene encodes CDR1 SGHTA and CDR2 FQGTGA. V shed 2 bases and J shed 5 bases, with 9 bases lying between them. DNA of the CDR3: TGTGCCAGCAGCTTATCAGGGAGGGAGACCCAGTACTTC. As protein: CASSLSGRETQYF.

The rearrangement uses TRBV28 and TRBJ1-6; unclear D gene. Germline-derived CDR1 and CDR2 are MDHEN and SYDVKM. This CDR3 region has 14 residues. V was trimmed by 3 bases and J by 5 bases, leaving 8 bases between them. The CDR3 is CASSFPGDNSPLHF. CDR3 sequence (DNA): TGTGCCAGCAGTTTTCCCGGGGATAATTCACCCCTCCACTTT.

The chain couples TRBV28 to TRBJ2-1, with 7 nucleotides matching TRBD2. After removal of 2 bases from V and 4 bases from J, the junction contained 17 bases not matched to a gene. This CDR3 region has 19 residues. Germline assignment: CDR1 MDHEN and CDR2 SYDVKM. CDR3 nucleotide sequence: TGTGCCAGCAGTTTAAGCCGGGGGTCTAAGACTAGCAGATACAATGAGCAGTTCTTC. It yields the protein CASSLSRGSKTSRYNEQFF.

For this clone: Within the sample, other DNA sequences also encode this same CDR3. The rearrangement joins TRBV5-1 to TRBJ2-7; the D gene is possibly TRBD1 (5 bases). The germline gives CDR1 SGHRS, CDR2 YFSETQ. Trimming left V 0 bases short and J 3 bases short, with 10 bases between. The CDR3 is made up of 14 amino acids. The CDR3 is CASSLVGQGYEQYF. CDR3 sequence (DNA): TGCGCCAGCAGCTTGGTAGGACAAGGCTACGAGCAGTACTTC.

V and J are TRBV5-6 and TRBJ2-1; 8 nucleotides line up with TRBD2. The trim removed 5 bases at V and 8 bases at J, leaving 15 bases unmatched. CDR1 SGHDT and CDR2 YYEEEE come from the germline V gene. This CDR3 contains 16 residues. The CDR3 region is CASRDTEAGVGDEQFF. In DNA, the CDR3 is TGTGCCAGCAGGGATACCGAAGCGGGAGTGGGCGATGAGCAGTTCTTC.

The chain carries TRBV11-2 and TRBJ2-1; TRBD2 matches 7 bases. V gave up 5 bases and J gave up 3 bases; unmatched junction bases: 7. Germline CDR1 SGHAT, CDR2 FQNNGV. The CDR3 covers 15 residues. CDR3 region: CASSLLGGDYNEQFF. The CDR3 DNA reads as TGTGCCAGCAGCCTCTTGGGGGGGGACTACAATGAGCAGTTCTTC.

The rearrangement joins TRBV7-2 to TRBJ2-7; TRBD2 matches 8 bases. The CDR3 has 16 amino acids. Trimming removed 5 bases from V and 4 bases from J; junction bases left unmatched: 13. CDR1 and CDR2 (germline): SGHTA, FQGNSA. The CDR3 is CASSPLGGGIGYEQYF. DNA for the CDR3: TGTGCCAGCAGCCCCCTCGGGGGGGGTATCGGGTACGAGCAGTACTTC.

The chain carries TRBV4-2 and TRBJ1-2; D might be TRBD1 (5 bases). From germline, CDR1 is LGHNA and CDR2 YNFKEQ. The CDR3 extends over 16 amino acids. V dropped 0 bases and J dropped 1 base, with 12 bases sitting between them. CDR3 region: CASSQDSGDGNYGYTF. Here the CDR3 DNA reads TGTGCCAGCAGCCAAGACTCGGGGGACGGTAACTATGGCTACACCTTC.

The chain uses TRBV15 and TRBJ1-4; 9 positions agree with TRBD1. J gave up 5 bases and V 1 base, and 5 bases lay outside the gene matches. The V gene's germline CDR1 is LNHNV and CDR2 YYDKDF (reference sequence). The CDR3 length is 16 residues. In nucleotides, the CDR3 is TGTGCCACCAGCAGAGGAATCGGGACAGGGAATGAAAAACTGTTTTTT. It codes for CATSRGIGTGNEKLFF.

By share, this clone ranks as medium-sized. The chain joins TRBV28 to TRBJ2-3, with 9 positions matching TRBD1. Germline lookup yields CDR1 MDHEN and CDR2 SYDVKM. With 8 bases clipped from V and 4 bases from J, the junction kept 1 base outside the gene matches. The CDR3 extends over 12 amino acids. CDR3 sequence (DNA): TGTGCCAGCGGGACAGGGCCAGATACGCAGTATTTT. Its protein is CASGTGPDTQYF.

The chain uses TRBV9 and TRBJ1-1; no firm D call. Between the trimmed V and J ends, which lost 0 bases and 3 bases, there was a span of 15 bases. Germline CDR1 reads SGDLS; CDR2 reads YYNGEE. The CDR3 contains 16 residues. CDR3 amino acids: CASSVDGYGGYTEAFF. The CDR3 DNA follows: TGTGCCAGCAGCGTAGACGGGTACGGAGGGTACACTGAAGCTTTCTTT.